The rows below give T cell receptor beta chains drawn from one sample of a study of blood T cell repertoires in COVID-19. TCRdb keeps only in-frame clones here, not all; method: immunoSEQ multiplex PCR. The data contain more than 100,000 clones, around 89% of them singletons. Sequences were obtained from peripheral blood. The source is a woman aged 55-69 years with acute or convalescent COVID-19. The CDR3 runs from the conserved cysteine through the conserved F or W. The order of the fields is V gene, J gene, CDR3 protein.

V: TRBV7-2; J: TRBJ2-3; CDR3: CASSLDRGGIDTQYF
V: TRBV11-2; J: TRBJ2-1; CDR3: CASSLGTGPYNEQFF
V: TRBV6-5; J: TRBJ1-1; CDR3: CATLQQGGGTEAFF
V: TRBV10-1; J: TRBJ2-1; CDR3: CASSEGEGENEQFF
V: TRBV19; J: TRBJ2-5; CDR3: CASSTQGAGETQYF
V: TRBV10-3; J: TRBJ1-1; CDR3: CAIRGDRGVTTEAFF
V: TRBV6-5; J: TRBJ2-3; CDR3: CASRGPPPATDTQYF
V: TRBV11-2; J: TRBJ2-5; CDR3: CASSLDRGGTYPGETQYF
V: TRBV24-1; J: TRBJ2-2; CDR3: CATSEGGGLPGELFF
V: TRBV11-2; J: TRBJ2-1; CDR3: CASSLDLIAGITGEQFF
V: TRBV15; J: TRBJ1-2; CDR3: CATSRDRGISSYGYTF
V: TRBV3-1/TRBV3-2; J: TRBJ2-7; CDR3: CASSHSSGTAYEQYF
V: TRBV9; J: TRBJ2-2; CDR3: CASSVVGKGELFF
V: TRBV25-1; J: TRBJ1-2; CDR3: CASSDLHPGQGAGGYTF
V: TRBV10-1; J: TRBJ1-2; CDR3: CARRGQPYGYTF